This TCR beta chain was found in a study of control samples from healthy donors and cancer patients. Profiling relied on immunoSEQ multiplex PCR, and the TCRdb table lists in-frame clones only, not all of them. The top ten clones hold 1.4% of a sample with about 180,000 clones, roughly 89% of them seen once. Trimming took 4 bases from V and 3 from J; bases not matched to a gene: 15. The CDR3 loop spans 19 amino acids. From germline, CDR1 is SGHDT and CDR2 YYEEEE. The TCR was taken from a woman between 45 and 65 years old in good health. Sample: blood. The J gene is TRBJ2-2, the V gene TRBV5-6; 10 bases are shared with TRBD2. The CDR3 DNA reads TGTGCCAGCAGCGCGGGGGGAGCTAGCGGGGGTTACTACACCGGGGAGCTGTTTTTT. Its translation is CASSAGGASGGYYTGELFF.